A selection of T cell receptor beta chains follows, all from one sample in a study of blood T cell repertoires in COVID-19. TCRdb's copy holds only in-frame clones and misses some; the assay was immunoSEQ multiplex PCR. In the table there are a few hundred thousand clones, approximately 83% of which are singletons. The sequencing sample was made of peripheral blood. These receptors originate from a woman in her 30s who had recovered from COVID-19. CDR3s include the opening cysteine and the closing phenylalanine or tryptophan. Fields, in order: D gene, V gene, clone size, J gene, CDR3 protein, CDR3 DNA. The D gene is left open where the match is weak. Size values are once, few and many counts, or a class for expanded clones, and some rows have none.

>NA|TRBV11-2|few|TRBJ2-7
CASSLGQTYEQYF
TGTGCCAGCAGCTTAGGGCAGACCTACGAGCAGTACTTC
>TRBD2|TRBV14|NA|TRBJ2-3
CASSLLAGAPDTQYF
TGTGCCAGCAGCCTCCTAGCGGGAGCTCCAGATACGCAGTATTTT
>TRBD1|TRBV28|NA|TRBJ1-6
CASSSSRQGYNSPLHF
TGTGCCAGCAGTTCGAGTCGACAGGGGTATAATTCACCCCTCCACTTT
>NA|TRBV18|NA|TRBJ1-5
CASSPWQGGNQPQHF
TGTGCCAGCTCACCCTGGCAGGGTGGCAATCAGCCCCAGCATTTT
>TRBD1|TRBV28|NA|TRBJ1-5
CASSTGGLSQPQHF
TGTGCCAGCAGCACAGGGGGCTTGAGTCAGCCCCAGCATTTT
>TRBD1|TRBV5-4|NA|TRBJ2-5
CASSTPTGGTQETQYF
TGTGCCAGCAGCACACCTACAGGGGGAACCCAAGAGACCCAGTACTTC
>NA|TRBV2|NA|TRBJ1-4
CASSSQGEKLFF
TGTGCCAGCAGTTCCCAGGGAGAAAAACTGTTTTTT
>TRBD1|TRBV24-1|NA|TRBJ1-4
CATSDPLDRGQSLFF
TGTGCCACCAGTGATCCCCTGGACAGGGGGCAATCTCTGTTTTTT
>NA|TRBV6-5|NA|TRBJ2-7
CAKAGDLSYEQYF
TGTGCCAAAGCAGGGGACCTCTCCTACGAGCAGTACTTC
>TRBD1|TRBV29-1|NA|TRBJ1-1
CSTTGGADTEAFF
TGCAGCACAACAGGGGGCGCGGACACTGAAGCTTTCTTT
>NA|TRBV6-5|NA|TRBJ1-2
CASKGRGNHYGYTF
TGTGCCAGCAAGGGCAGGGGAAACCACTATGGCTACACCTTC
>TRBD2|TRBV29-1|NA|TRBJ2-5
CSVGKLAGGETQYF
TGCAGCGTGGGCAAGCTAGCGGGTGGCGAGACCCAGTACTTC
>TRBD1|TRBV5-1|NA|TRBJ1-3
CASSLQGVGNTIYF
TGCGCCAGCAGCCTGCAGGGGGTAGGAAACACCATATATTTT
>TRBD2|TRBV5-1|NA|TRBJ2-7
CASSFTSGRSEQYF
TGCGCCAGCAGCTTTACTAGCGGGAGATCCGAGCAGTACTTC
>TRBD2|TRBV29-1|NA|TRBJ2-3
CSAQGTSGSPDTQYF
TGCAGCGCGCAAGGGACTAGCGGGAGTCCAGATACGCAGTATTTT
>TRBD2|TRBV5-5|NA|TRBJ2-2
CASSRTSVTGELFF
TGTGCCAGCAGCAGGACTAGCGTAACCGGGGAGCTGTTTTTT
>NA|TRBV5-1|NA|TRBJ2-1
CASSSDSYNEQFF
TGCGCCAGCAGCTCGGACAGTTACAATGAGCAGTTCTTC
>NA|TRBV5-1|NA|TRBJ2-3
CASSLTRDTQYF
TGCGCCAGCAGCTTAACTAGAGATACGCAGTATTTT
>NA|TRBV11-2|few|TRBJ1-1
CASSLYGGTNTEAFF
TGTGCCAGCAGCCTGTACGGGGGAACCAACACTGAAGCTTTCTTT
>NA|TRBV9|NA|TRBJ1-2
CASTGEDIPLTGYTF
TGTGCCAGCACCGGAGAGGACATCCCGTTAACTGGCTACACCTTC
>NA|TRBV19|once|TRBJ1-2
CASSERLEYGYTF
TGTGCCAGTAGTGAGCGGTTAGAGTATGGCTACACCTTC
>TRBD2|TRBV12-5|NA|TRBJ2-3
CASGLTGTSGYF
TGTGCTAGTGGTTTGACCGGGACTAGCGGGTATTTT
>TRBD2|TRBV12-5|few|TRBJ2-1
CASGLTNSGDNYNEQFF
TGTGCTAGTGGTTTGACTAATAGCGGGGATAACTACAATGAGCAGTTCTTC